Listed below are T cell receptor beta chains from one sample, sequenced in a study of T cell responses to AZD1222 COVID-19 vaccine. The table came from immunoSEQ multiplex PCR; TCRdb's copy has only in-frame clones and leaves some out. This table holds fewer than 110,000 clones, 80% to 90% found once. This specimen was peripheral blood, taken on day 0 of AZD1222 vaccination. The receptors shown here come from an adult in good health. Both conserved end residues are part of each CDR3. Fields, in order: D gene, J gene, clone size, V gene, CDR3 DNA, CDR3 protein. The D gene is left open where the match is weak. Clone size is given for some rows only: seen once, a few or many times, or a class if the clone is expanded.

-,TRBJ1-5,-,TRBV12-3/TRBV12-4,TGTGCCAGCAGGGGAGGAGGTCAGCCCCAGCATTTT,CASRGGGQPQHF
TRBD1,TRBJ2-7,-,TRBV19,TGTGCCAGTAGGGACAGGGGACCCTACGAGCAGTACTTC,CASRDRGPYEQYF
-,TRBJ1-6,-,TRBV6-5,TGTGCCAGCAGGGACTGGACAGATAATTCACCCCTCCACTTT,CASRDWTDNSPLHF
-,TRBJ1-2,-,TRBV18,TGTGCCAGCTCCCTCGGGGGGAACTATGGCTACACCTTC,CASSLGGNYGYTF
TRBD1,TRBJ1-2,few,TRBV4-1,TGCGCCAGCAGCGAAGGAGGACAGGGTCTTCGCGGCTACACCTTC,CASSEGGQGLRGYTF
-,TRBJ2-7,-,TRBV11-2,TGTGCCAGCAGCTTAGATTTGGGGGAGCAGTACTTC,CASSLDLGEQYF
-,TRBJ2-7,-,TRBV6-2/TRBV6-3,TGTGCCAGCAGTTCGACAGCTTCCTACGAGCAGTACTTC,CASSSTASYEQYF
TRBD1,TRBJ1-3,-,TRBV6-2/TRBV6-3,TGTGCCAGCAGTACAGGGGACCGCTCTGGAAACACCATATATTTT,CASSTGDRSGNTIYF
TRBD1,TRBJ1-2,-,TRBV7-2,TGTGCCAGCAGCTACTGGACAGGGAAGGGCTTTGGCTACACCTTC,CASSYWTGKGFGYTF
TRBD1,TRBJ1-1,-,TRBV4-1,TGCGCCAGCAGCCAAGGGACAGGGTCTGACACTGAAGCTTTCTTT,CASSQGTGSDTEAFF
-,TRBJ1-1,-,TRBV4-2,TGTGCCAGCAGCCAAGATTGGTGGAGAAACACTGAAGCTTTCTTT,CASSQDWWRNTEAFF
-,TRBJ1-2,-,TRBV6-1,TGTGCCAGCAGTGAACAAGGGGAGAGGAAGAGTGGCTACACCTTC,CASSEQGERKSGYTF
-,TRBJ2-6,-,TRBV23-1,TGCGCCAGCAGTCAAGAACTTCGGCACGTCCTGACTTTC,CASSQELRHVLTF
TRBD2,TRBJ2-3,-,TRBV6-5,TGTGCCAGCACGGCTAGCGGGTCAGATACGCAGTATTTT,CASTASGSDTQYF
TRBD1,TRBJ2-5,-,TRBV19,TGTGCCAGTAGTATGGGACAGGGAGGTTTCGTGGCCCAAGAGACCCAGTACTTC,CASSMGQGGFVAQETQYF
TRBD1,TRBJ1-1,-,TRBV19,TGTGCCAGTAGTATTTCGACAGGGATGGTAAGCACTGAAGCTTTCTTT,CASSISTGMVSTEAFF
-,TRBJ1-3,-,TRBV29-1,TGCAGCGTTGCCCAGGACACCATATATTTT,CSVAQDTIYF
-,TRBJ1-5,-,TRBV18,TGTGCCAGCTCACCAGGGTCTTCTAATCAGCCCCAGCATTTT,CASSPGSSNQPQHF
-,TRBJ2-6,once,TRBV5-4,TGTGCCAGCAGCCCCAGGACCCTTTCTGGGGCCAACGTCCTGACTTTC,CASSPRTLSGANVLTF
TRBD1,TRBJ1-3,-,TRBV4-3,TGCGCCAGCAGCCAAGGGGGGGACAGCTTCTCTGGAAACACCATATATTTT,CASSQGGDSFSGNTIYF
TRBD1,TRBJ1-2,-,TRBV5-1,TGCGCCAGCAGCTTGGTAACAGGGGAGGAATATGGCTACACCTTC,CASSLVTGEEYGYTF
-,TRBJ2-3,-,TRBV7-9,TGTGCCAGCAGCCCACCGGGACTCCTCACAGATACGCAGTATTTT,CASSPPGLLTDTQYF
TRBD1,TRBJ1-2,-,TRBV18,TGTGCCAGCTCACCACCAGGGGGCGGCTATGGCTACACCTTC,CASSPPGGGYGYTF
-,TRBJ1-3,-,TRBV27,TGTGCCAGCAGTTTGGGGGGGCCTTCGGGAAACACCATATATTTT,CASSLGGPSGNTIYF
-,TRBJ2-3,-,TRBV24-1,TGTGCCACGGGCGCCTCCCCGGGCACAGATACGCAGTATTTT,CATGASPGTDTQYF
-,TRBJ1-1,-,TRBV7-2,TGTGCCAGCAGCCTTTTAGGGGGGCGCACTGAAGCTTTCTTT,CASSLLGGRTEAFF
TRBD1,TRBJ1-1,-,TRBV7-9,TGTGCCAGCAGCCGGACAGGGGCTCAGAACACTGAAGCTTTCTTT,CASSRTGAQNTEAFF
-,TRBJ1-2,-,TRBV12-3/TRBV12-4,TGTGCCAGCAGTAGCTCAGGGTATGGCTACACCTTC,CASSSSGYGYTF
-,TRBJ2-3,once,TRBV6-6,TGTGCCAGCAGTTACAGGGATACGCAGTATTTT,CASSYRDTQYF
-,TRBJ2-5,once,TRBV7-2,TGTGCCAGCAGCTTAGATTTGGAAGAGACCCAGTACTTC,CASSLDLEETQYF
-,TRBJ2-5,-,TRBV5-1,TGCGCCAGCAGCTCTCGGTGGGGAGAGACCCAGTACTTC,CASSSRWGETQYF
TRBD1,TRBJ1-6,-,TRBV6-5,TGTGCCAGCAGTCTAGGGACAGTTAATTCACCCCTCCACTTT,CASSLGTVNSPLHF
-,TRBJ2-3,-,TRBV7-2,TGTGCCAGCAGACCCAGGCAAGCGGTAGATACGCAGTATTTT,CASRPRQAVDTQYF
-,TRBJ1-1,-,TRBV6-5,TGTGCCAGCAGTTACTCGAAGAACACTGAAGCTTTCTTT,CASSYSKNTEAFF
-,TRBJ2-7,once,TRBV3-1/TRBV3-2,TGTGCCAGCAGCTCTCACGGCTCCTACGAGCAGTACTTC,CASSSHGSYEQYF
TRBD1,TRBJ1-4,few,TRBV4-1,TGCGCCAGCAGCCAAGGGCAGGGGGAGGTTTTT,CASSQGQGEVF
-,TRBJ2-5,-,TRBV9,TGTGCCAGCAGCGTAGTTTCAGGGTACCAAGAGACCCAGTACTTC,CASSVVSGYQETQYF
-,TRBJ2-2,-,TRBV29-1,TGCAGCGTTCTAGGGTTGGCCGGGGAGCTGTTTTTT,CSVLGLAGELFF
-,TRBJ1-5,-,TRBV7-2,TGTGCCAGCAGCTTAGCGGAGGGTCTGGTCAATCAGCCCCAGCATTTT,CASSLAEGLVNQPQHF
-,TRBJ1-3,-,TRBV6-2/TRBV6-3,TGTGCCAGCAGTTACTCGTTGGGTAATGGCGGCATATATTTT,CASSYSLGNGGIYF
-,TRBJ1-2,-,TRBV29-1,TGCAGCGTTGCCCTAGCTTTTAGACAGGACTACACCTTC,CSVALAFRQDYTF
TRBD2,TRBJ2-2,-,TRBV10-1,TGCGCCAGCAGACCTAGCGGGACTAACACCGGGGAGCTGTTTTTT,CASRPSGTNTGELFF
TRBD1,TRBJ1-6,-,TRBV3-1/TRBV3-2,TGTGCCAGCAGCCAAGATTACAGGGGAGGTAATTCACCCCTCCACTTT,CASSQDYRGGNSPLHF
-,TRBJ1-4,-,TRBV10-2,TGCGCCAGCAGTAGACAGGCGTCTAATGAAAAACTGTTTTTT,CASSRQASNEKLFF
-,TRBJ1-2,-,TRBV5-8,TGTGCCAGCAGCAAACAGGGTCGGGGCTACACCTTC,CASSKQGRGYTF
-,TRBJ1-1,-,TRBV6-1,TGTGCCAGCAGTGAAGGGGGGGGACTCACTGAAGCTTTCTTT,CASSEGGGLTEAFF
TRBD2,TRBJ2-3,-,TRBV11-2,TGTGCCAGCAGCCTATTGAGCGGGGTTACAGATACGCAGTATTTT,CASSLLSGVTDTQYF
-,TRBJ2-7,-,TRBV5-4,TGTGCCAGCCAATTTCAGGGCCGCTACGAGCAGTACTTC,CASQFQGRYEQYF
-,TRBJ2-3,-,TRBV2,TGTGCCAGCAGTGACGTGTACGGGGGAGGGGGTACGCAGTATTTT,CASSDVYGGGGTQYF
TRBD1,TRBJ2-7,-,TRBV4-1,TGCGCCAGCAGCCAAGATGGGGAGACAGGGTTCTACGAGCAGTACTTC,CASSQDGETGFYEQYF
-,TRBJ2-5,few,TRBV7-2,TGTGCCAGCAGCTTAGATAGAGGGGAGACCCAGTACTTC,CASSLDRGETQYF
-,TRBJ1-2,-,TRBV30,TGTGCCGACCGCGAGGGTAACTATGGCTACACCTTC,CADREGNYGYTF
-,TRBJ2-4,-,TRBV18,TGTGCCAGCTCACCCCAGAACAGAGCCAAAAACATTCAGTACTTC,CASSPQNRAKNIQYF